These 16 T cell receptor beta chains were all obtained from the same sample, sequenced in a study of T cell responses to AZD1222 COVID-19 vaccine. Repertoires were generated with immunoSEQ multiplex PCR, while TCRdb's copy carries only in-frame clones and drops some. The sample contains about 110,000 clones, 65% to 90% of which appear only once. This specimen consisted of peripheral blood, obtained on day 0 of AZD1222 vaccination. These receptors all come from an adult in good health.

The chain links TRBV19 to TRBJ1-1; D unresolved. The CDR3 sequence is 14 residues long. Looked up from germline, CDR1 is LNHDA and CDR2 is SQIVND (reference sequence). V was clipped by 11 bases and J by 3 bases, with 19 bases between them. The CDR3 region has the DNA TGTGCCGCGGCAAGAGCGGGTAGGGACACTGAAGCTTTCTTT. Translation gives CAAARAGRDTEAFF.

CDR3 protein: CAISGLVASSTDTQYF. The CDR3 bases are TGTGCCATCAGTGGCTTGGTGGCGTCTAGCACAGATACGCAGTATTTT. The chain uses TRBV10-3 and TRBJ2-3; no definite D call. The germline V gene encodes CDR1 ENHRY and CDR2 SYGVKD. The CDR3 spans 16 residues. V lost 4 bases and J 0 bases, leaving 14 bases between the germline ends.

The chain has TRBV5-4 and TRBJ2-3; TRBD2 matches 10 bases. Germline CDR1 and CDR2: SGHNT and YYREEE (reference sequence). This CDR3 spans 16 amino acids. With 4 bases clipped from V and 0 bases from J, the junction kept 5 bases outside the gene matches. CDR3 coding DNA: TGTGCCAGCAGCCCCGGACTAGCGGTCAGCACAGATACGCAGTATTTT. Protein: CASSPGLAVSTDTQYF. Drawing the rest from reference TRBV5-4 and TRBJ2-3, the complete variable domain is ETGVTQSPTHLIKTRGQQVTLRCSSQSGHNTVSWYQQALGQGPQFIFQYYREEENGRGNFPPRFSGLQFPNYSSELNVNALELDDSALYLCASSPGLAVSTDTQYFGPGTRLTVL.

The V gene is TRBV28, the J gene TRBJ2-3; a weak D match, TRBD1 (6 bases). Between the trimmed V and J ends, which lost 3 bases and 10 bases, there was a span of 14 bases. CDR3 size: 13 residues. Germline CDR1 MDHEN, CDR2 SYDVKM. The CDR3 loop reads CASSLGDRRSQYF. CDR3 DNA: TGTGCCAGCAGTTTGGGTGACAGGCGGTCGCAGTATTTT.

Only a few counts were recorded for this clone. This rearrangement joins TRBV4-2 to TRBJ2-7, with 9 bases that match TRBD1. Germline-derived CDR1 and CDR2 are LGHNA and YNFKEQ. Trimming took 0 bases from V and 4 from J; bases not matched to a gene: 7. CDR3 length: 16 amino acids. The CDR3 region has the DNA TGTGCCAGCAGCCAAGAAGATTGGACAGGGGTGTACGAGCAGTACTTC. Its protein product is CASSQEDWTGVYEQYF.

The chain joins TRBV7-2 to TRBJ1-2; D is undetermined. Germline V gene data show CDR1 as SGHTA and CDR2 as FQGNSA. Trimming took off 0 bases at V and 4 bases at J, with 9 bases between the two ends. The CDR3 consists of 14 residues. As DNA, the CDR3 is TGTGCCAGCAGCTTAGCGGCTCAACTCTATGGCTACACCTTC. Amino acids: CASSLAAQLYGYTF.

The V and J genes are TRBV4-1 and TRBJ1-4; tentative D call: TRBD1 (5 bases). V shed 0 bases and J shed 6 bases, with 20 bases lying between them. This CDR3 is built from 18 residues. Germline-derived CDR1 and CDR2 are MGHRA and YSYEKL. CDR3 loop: CASSQDGGFREGYEKLFF. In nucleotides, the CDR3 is TGCGCCAGCAGCCAAGATGGGGGTTTCAGGGAAGGTTATGAAAAACTGTTTTTT.

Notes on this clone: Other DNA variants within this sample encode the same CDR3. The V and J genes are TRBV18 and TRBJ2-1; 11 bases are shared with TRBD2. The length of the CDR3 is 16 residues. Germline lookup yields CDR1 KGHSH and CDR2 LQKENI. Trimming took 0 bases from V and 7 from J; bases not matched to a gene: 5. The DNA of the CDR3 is TGTGCCAGCTCACCACCCGGACTAGCGGGCGGGAATGAGCAGTTCTTC. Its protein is CASSPPGLAGGNEQFF.

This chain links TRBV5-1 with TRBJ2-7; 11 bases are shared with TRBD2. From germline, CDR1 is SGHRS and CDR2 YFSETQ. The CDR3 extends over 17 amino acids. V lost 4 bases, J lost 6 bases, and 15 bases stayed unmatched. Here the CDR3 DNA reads TGCGCCAGCAGCCCCCGCTACGGGGGTAGCGGGAGGGCCGAGCAGTACTTC. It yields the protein CASSPRYGGSGRAEQYF.

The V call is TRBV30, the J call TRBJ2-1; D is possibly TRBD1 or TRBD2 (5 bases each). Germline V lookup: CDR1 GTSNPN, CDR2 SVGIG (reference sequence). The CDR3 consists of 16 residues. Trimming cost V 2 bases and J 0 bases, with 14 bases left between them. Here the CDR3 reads CAWSPPAGSSYNEQFF. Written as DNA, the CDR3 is TGTGCCTGGAGTCCGCCGGCAGGGAGCTCCTACAATGAGCAGTTCTTC.

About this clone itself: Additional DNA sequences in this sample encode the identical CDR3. CDR3 residues: CASSLRGTYNEQFF. The DNA of the CDR3 is TGTGCCAGCAGTTTGAGAGGGACCTACAATGAGCAGTTCTTC. The rearrangement joins TRBV28 to TRBJ2-1; D perhaps matches TRBD2 (5 bases). Germline V lookup: CDR1 MDHEN, CDR2 SYDVKM. This CDR3 spans 14 amino acids. Trimming took off 3 bases at V and 2 bases at J, with 8 bases between the two ends.

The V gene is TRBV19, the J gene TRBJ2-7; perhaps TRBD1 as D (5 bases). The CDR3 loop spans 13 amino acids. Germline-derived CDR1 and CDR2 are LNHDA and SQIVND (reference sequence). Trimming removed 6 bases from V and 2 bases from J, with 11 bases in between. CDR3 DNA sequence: TGTGCCAGTAGCCCAGGGCAGGCCTACGAGCAGTACTTC. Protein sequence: CASSPGQAYEQYF.

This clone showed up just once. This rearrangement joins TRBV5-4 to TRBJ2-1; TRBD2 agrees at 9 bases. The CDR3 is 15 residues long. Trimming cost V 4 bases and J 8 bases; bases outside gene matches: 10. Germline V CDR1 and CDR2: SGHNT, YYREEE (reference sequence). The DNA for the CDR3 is TGTGCCAGCAGCCCAGGGGGTAGCGGGAGCTATGAGCAGTTCTTC. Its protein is CASSPGGSGSYEQFF.

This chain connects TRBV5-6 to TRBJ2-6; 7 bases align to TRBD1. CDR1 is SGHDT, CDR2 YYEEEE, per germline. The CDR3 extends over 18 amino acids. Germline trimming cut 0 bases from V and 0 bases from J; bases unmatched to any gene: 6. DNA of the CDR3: TGTGCCAGCAGCTTGGGGGGACAGACCCTCTCTGGGGCCAACGTCCTGACTTTC. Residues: CASSLGGQTLSGANVLTF. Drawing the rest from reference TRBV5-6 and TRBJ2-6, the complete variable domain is DAGVTQSPTHLIKTRGQQVTLRCSPKSGHDTVSWYQQALGQGPQFIFQYYEEEERQRGNFPDRFSGHQFPNYSSELNVNALLLGDSALYLCASSLGGQTLSGANVLTFGAGSRLTVL.

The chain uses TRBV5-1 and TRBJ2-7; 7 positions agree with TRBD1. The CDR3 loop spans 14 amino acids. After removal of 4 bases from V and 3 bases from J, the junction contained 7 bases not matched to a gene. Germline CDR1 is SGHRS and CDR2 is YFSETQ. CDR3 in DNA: TGCGCCAGCAGCCCACGGGACAGAGACTACGAGCAGTACTTC. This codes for CASSPRDRDYEQYF.

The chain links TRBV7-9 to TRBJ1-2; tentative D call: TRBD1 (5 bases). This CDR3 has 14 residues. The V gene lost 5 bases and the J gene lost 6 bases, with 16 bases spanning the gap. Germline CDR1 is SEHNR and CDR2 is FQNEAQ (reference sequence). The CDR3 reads CASSLGTLLNGYTF. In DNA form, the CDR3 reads TGTGCCAGCAGCCTAGGGACCCTGTTGAATGGCTACACCTTC.